This entry lists 17 T cell receptor beta chains sequenced from one sample in a study of blood T cells in healthy people across ages. Sample-barcoded 5' priming and a J-beta primer mix drove a second PCR of roughly 7 to 11 cycles. TCRdb re-called the 5' RACE reads with MiXCR, one entry per CDR3 protein. Of 1.5 million to 2 million distinct CDR3 sequences listed, less than 50% are singletons. Specimen: blood. Receptors originate from a woman in her 40s in good health.

The chain has TRBV20-1 and TRBJ1-1, with 9 bases lining up with TRBD1. This CDR3 is built from 16 residues. The germline V gene encodes CDR1 DFQATT and CDR2 SNEGSKA (reference sequence). Unmatched junction bases numbered 11, after V lost 1 base and J lost 5 bases. The CDR3: CSARGSGTGKGTEAFF. CDR3 nucleotide sequence: TGCAGTGCTAGAGGTTCCGGGACAGGGAAGGGAACTGAAGCTTTCTTT.

This rearrangement joins TRBV6-2 or TRBV6-3 to TRBJ1-2, with a tentative D call TRBD1 (6 bases). Trimming took off 2 bases at V and 0 bases at J, with 16 bases between the two ends. CDR3 length: 17 amino acids. Looked up from germline, CDR1 is MNHEY and CDR2 is SVGEGT. CDR3 sequence (DNA): TGTGCCAGCAGTTACGGGCGCGGGGGCCCAGCTAACTATGGCTACACCTTC. It translates to CASSYGRGGPANYGYTF.

The chain couples TRBV29-1 to TRBJ2-1; the D gene could be TRBD1 or TRBD2 (5 bases each). Looked up from germline, CDR1 is SQVTM and CDR2 is ANQGSEA. V dropped 1 base and J dropped 6 bases, with 13 bases sitting between them. This CDR3 is 14 amino acids long. CDR3 nucleotides: TGCAGCGTTGAAGTGGGGACGCGGTTCAATGAGCAGTTCTTC. This codes for CSVEVGTRFNEQFF.

The V call is TRBV12-3 or TRBV12-4, the J call TRBJ2-1, with 9 positions matching TRBD2. This CDR3 comprises 14 residues. Unmatched junction bases numbered 13, after V lost 6 bases and J lost 13 bases. The CDR3 region is CASSRGGAVETQFF. For the CDR3, the DNA is TGTGCCAGCAGCCGCGGGGGGGCGGTCGAGACCCAGTTCTTC.

The chain has TRBV20-1 and TRBJ2-1; unclear D gene. CDR1 and CDR2 (germline): DFQATT, SNEGSKA (reference sequence). This CDR3 comprises 15 residues. Trimming shortened V by 0 bases and J by 10 bases, and 19 bases separated the two germline ends. The CDR3 is CSARDARPARKEQFF. CDR3 sequence (DNA): TGCAGTGCTAGAGATGCCAGACCGGCGCGCAAGGAGCAGTTCTTC.

In nucleotides, the CDR3 is TGCGCCAGCAGCGCAAGAGGGACTAGCACAGATACGCAGTATTTT. It codes for CASSARGTSTDTQYF. The chain carries TRBV5-1 and TRBJ2-3; perhaps TRBD2 as D (6 bases). The CDR3 totals 15 residues. CDR1 and CDR2 (germline): SGHRS, YFSETQ. Trimming shortened V by 4 bases and J by 0 bases, and 12 bases separated the two germline ends.

J is TRBJ2-3 and V is TRBV11-2; D may be TRBD1 or TRBD2 (5 bases each). Germline lookup yields CDR1 SGHAT and CDR2 FQNNGV. This CDR3 is built from 16 residues. V was pared by 3 bases and J by 3 bases, with 16 bases between. The CDR3: CASSFALWGTTDTQYF. The CDR3 region has the DNA TGTGCCAGCAGCTTCGCCCTGTGGGGGACGACAGATACGCAGTATTTT.

This chain uses TRBV28 with TRBJ2-5; no definite D call. The end of the DNA aligns better with TRBJ2-7, so the J call may be wrong. CDR3 length: 15 amino acids. Germline V gene data show CDR1 as MDHEN and CDR2 as SYDVKM. As DNA, the CDR3 is TGTGCCAGCAGTTTCTCTTCTTTAGACGGCTACGAGCAGTACTTC. This translates into CASSFSSLDGYEQYF.

In this sample, this clonotype turned up a few times. V and J are TRBV25-1 and TRBJ2-7, with a tentative D call TRBD1 (6 bases). CDR1 MGHDK and CDR2 SYGVNS come from the germline V gene. This CDR3 comprises 16 residues. V was clipped by 4 bases and J by 0 bases, with 16 bases between them. The CDR3: CASSGYRVGVSYEQYF. DNA for the CDR3: TGTGCCAGCAGTGGTTACAGGGTAGGGGTCTCCTACGAGCAGTACTTC.

There are a few counts of this clonotype. V and J are TRBV7-2 and TRBJ2-5; 8 nucleotides match TRBD2. Germline trimming cut 2 bases from V and 1 base from J; bases unmatched to any gene: 6. Germline V gene sequence: CDR1 SGHTA, CDR2 FQGNSA. CDR3 length equals 16 residues. In DNA form, the CDR3 reads TGTGCCAGCAGCTTAAACGCGGGGGGTTTCCAAGAGACCCAGTACTTC. Amino acids: CASSLNAGGFQETQYF.

The chain joins TRBV3-1 to TRBJ2-7, with D hard to call. This CDR3 is built from 14 residues. V was shortened by 0 bases and J by 3 bases, with 9 bases between the two germline ends. Germline-derived CDR1 and CDR2 are LGHDT and YNNKEL (reference sequence). The CDR3 here is CASSQDLRNYEQYF. Here the CDR3 DNA reads TGTGCCAGCAGCCAAGATTTACGGAACTACGAGCAGTACTTC.

The V and J genes are TRBV18 and TRBJ2-1, with D perhaps TRBD1 (6 bases). Trimming took off 3 bases at V and 7 bases at J, with 16 bases between the two ends. Per germline, CDR1 KGHSH and CDR2 LQKENI. The CDR3 runs to 15 residues. In nucleotides, the CDR3 is TGTGCCAGCTCACCGGGGGTACAGGGTCGTAATGAGCAGTTCTTC. Translation gives CASSPGVQGRNEQFF.

CDR3 protein: CASSSVFGSPMNTEAFF. The CDR3 DNA reads as TGTGCCAGCAGTTCCGTTTTCGGAAGCCCCATGAACACTGAAGCTTTCTTT. The chain is built from TRBV12-3 or TRBV12-4 and TRBJ1-1; D gene uncertain. V lost 4 bases to trimming and J lost 0 bases, with 18 bases between them. CDR3 length: 17 residues.

A single count supports this clonotype. This chain joins TRBV5-1 and TRBJ1-2; D might be TRBD1 (5 bases). V lost 4 bases and J 2 bases, leaving 21 bases between the germline ends. The CDR3 covers 17 residues. Germline V gives CDR1 SGHRS, CDR2 YFSETQ. The CDR3 sequence is CASSPTSQGAKNYGYTF. The CDR3 nucleotides read TGCGCCAGCAGCCCCACATCCCAAGGGGCGAAAAACTATGGCTACACCTTC.

This clonotype was seen a few times. The gene calls are TRBV20-1 and TRBJ2-5; D unresolved. The assigned J gene may be wrong: the sequence end matches TRBJ2-7 better. Germline V lookup: CDR1 DFQATT, CDR2 SNEGSKA (reference sequence). The CDR3 consists of 11 residues. The CDR3 nucleotides are TGCAGTGCCTGGCGAGGTTACGAGCAGTACTTC. As protein: CSAWRGYEQYF.

This clonotype has only a few counts. V gene TRBV20-1 combines with J gene TRBJ2-5; 8 bases line up with TRBD1. CDR1 DFQATT and CDR2 SNEGSKA come from the germline V gene (reference sequence). The CDR3 extends over 13 amino acids. The V and J ends lost 4 bases and 3 bases, in that order; junction bases with no gene match: 4. The CDR3 region is CSANKQGEETQYF. The CDR3 DNA follows: TGCAGTGCTAACAAACAGGGGGAAGAGACCCAGTACTTC.

This sequence joins TRBV6-5 and TRBJ2-3; no firm D call. V lost 4 bases, J lost 2 bases, and 16 bases lay in between. The CDR3 contains 16 residues. Germline V CDR1 and CDR2: MNHEY, SVGAGI. In DNA, the CDR3 is TGTGCCAGCAGTTCCCGGGCAGGAGCATCCACAGATACGCAGTATTTT. Translation: CASSSRAGASTDTQYF.